The clone carrying this T cell receptor beta chain was picked up one time. Under the authors' procedure: Estimation of nucleated cell counts relied on the amplification of reference gene primers. The repertoire was sequenced with immunoSEQ multiplex PCR; TCRdb's copy has only in-frame clones and lacks some. V and J calls and clone size come straight from that table; D and trimming were deduced from the DNA. This sample has approximately 180,000 clones, with about 90% found just once. The data were obtained in a study of blood T cell repertoires in COVID-19. For the study at large: COVID-19 samples, acute and convalescent, were from the United States, Italy and Spain. Sources were T cells, B-cell-depleted T cells, or PBMCs; the material itself was cDNA or gDNA.

Recruitment covered about 25 US areas and drew participants whose ages spanned roughly 18 to 89 years. The V and J ends lost 4 bases and 2 bases, in that order; junction bases with no gene match: 5. Germline V gene data show CDR1 as SGDLS and CDR2 as YYNGEE. The length of the CDR3 is 15 residues. Sequenced input: PBMCs or T cells enriched from blood (not recorded which). J is TRBJ2-1 and V is TRBV9; 8 nucleotides align to TRBD2. The source is a human donor with acute COVID-19. The donor label of this sample is uncertain. CDR3 DNA: TGTGCCAGCAGCCCAGCGGGGGTTCCCTACAATGAGCAGTTCTTC. Translated: CASSPAGVPYNEQFF.